The 28 T cell receptor beta chains reported below all come from one sample, sequenced in a study of blood T cell repertoires in COVID-19. Data came from immunoSEQ multiplex PCR; TCRdb stores just in-frame clones and leaves some out. Of roughly 320,000 clones listed, around 90% are singletons. The sequenced material came from peripheral blood. These receptors all stem from a man between 65 and 85 years old with acute or convalescent COVID-19.

J is TRBJ2-5 and V is TRBV5-6; 7 nucleotides match TRBD2. V shed 1 base and J 1 base; nucleotides not matched to a gene: 4. This CDR3 has 15 amino acids. Germline V gene data show CDR1 as SGHDT and CDR2 as YYEEEE. The CDR3 nucleotides read TGTGCCAGCAGCTTGACAGCGGGGCTCCAAGAGACCCAGTACTTC. Translation gives CASSLTAGLQETQYF.

This chain connects TRBV20-1 to TRBJ1-1; no definite D call. Trimming shortened V by 6 bases and J by 10 bases, and 15 bases separated the two germline ends. Per germline, CDR1 DFQATT and CDR2 SNEGSKA (reference sequence). The CDR3 is 11 residues long. The CDR3 sequence is CSALGRGGAFF. As DNA, the CDR3 is TGCAGTGCATTAGGGCGGGGAGGAGCTTTCTTT.

The chain is built from TRBV5-8 and TRBJ2-7, with 11 bases identical to TRBD1. V lost 4 bases to trimming and J lost 4 bases; unmatched junction nucleotides: 7. The germline gives CDR1 SGHTS, CDR2 YDEGEE. There are 15 residues in the CDR3. The CDR3 is CASSSPGQGAYEQYF. CDR3 coding DNA: TGTGCCAGCAGCAGTCCCGGACAGGGGGCTTACGAGCAGTACTTC.

This rearrangement joins TRBV28 to TRBJ2-7; TRBD2 might be the D (6 bases). V lost 2 bases, J lost 6 bases, and 11 bases lay in between. Germline CDR1 and CDR2: MDHEN and SYDVKM. The CDR3 sequence is 13 residues long. The CDR3 nucleotides are TGTGCCAGCAGTTTAACGGCGGGATTCGAGCAGTACTTC. Amino acid sequence: CASSLTAGFEQYF.

This chain links TRBV3-1 (or the pseudogene TRBV3-2) with TRBJ2-7; 10 nucleotides align to TRBD2. With 1 base clipped from V and 5 bases from J, the junction kept 8 bases outside the gene matches. The CDR3 totals 16 residues. CDR1 and CDR2 from the germline V gene are LGHDT and YNNKEL (reference sequence). The CDR3 nucleotides read TGTGCCAGCAGCCAAGTCCGGCTAGCGGGAGTCAACGAGCAGTACTTC. It codes for CASSQVRLAGVNEQYF.

The V and J genes are TRBV3-1 (or the pseudogene TRBV3-2) and TRBJ1-2, with TRBD1 identical over 10 bases. This CDR3 is built from 16 residues. V dropped 2 bases and J dropped 7; count of bases not matched to a gene: 10. Germline V gene data show CDR1 as LGHDT and CDR2 as YNNKEL (reference sequence). CDR3 in amino acids: CASSQTARTGGGGYTF. The CDR3 nucleotides are TGTGCCAGCAGCCAAACCGCCCGGACAGGGGGGGGTGGCTACACCTTC.

The chain combines TRBV4-1 with TRBJ1-1; no clear D. This CDR3 contains 13 residues. With 6 bases removed from V and 5 bases from J, the gap between germline ends came to 13 bases. The germline V gene encodes CDR1 MGHRA and CDR2 YSYEKL. CDR3 DNA sequence: TGCGCCAGCAGTATATACGACGGGACTGAAGCTTTCTTT. This translates into CASSIYDGTEAFF.

This clone was seen a handful of times. This sequence joins TRBV28 and TRBJ1-1; perhaps TRBD1 as D (5 bases). CDR1 MDHEN and CDR2 SYDVKM come from the germline V gene. The germline V and J ends were trimmed by 1 base and 4 bases, with 10 bases remaining between them. The CDR3 length is 14 residues. CDR3 region: CASSLLEGRTEAFF. The CDR3 DNA sequence: TGTGCCAGCAGTTTATTGGAGGGACGCACTGAAGCTTTCTTT.

This clone appeared a single time. This rearrangement joins TRBV18 to TRBJ2-7, with 7 bases that match TRBD1. Germline V lookup: CDR1 KGHSH, CDR2 LQKENI. V gave up 0 bases and J gave up 9 bases; unmatched junction bases: 5. The CDR3 has 13 amino acids. Here the CDR3 DNA reads TGTGCCAGCTCACCACCCGACAGGGTCGGGCAGTACTTC. Amino acids: CASSPPDRVGQYF.

This clone was observed a single time. In DNA, the CDR3 is TGTGCCAGCAGCCGACGCCCAGGGGATGAAAAACTGTTTTTT. This gives the protein CASSRRPGDEKLFF. The chain couples TRBV5-4 to TRBJ1-4, with TRBD1 as a possible D gene (6 bases). Germline loops: CDR1 SGHNT, CDR2 YYREEE (reference sequence). The CDR3 spans 14 residues. The V end was cut by 4 bases, the J end by 6 bases, with 13 bases between.

The V and J genes are TRBV3-1 (or the pseudogene TRBV3-2) and TRBJ1-5; 8 bases map to TRBD1. Germline CDR1 reads LGHDT; CDR2 reads YNNKEL (reference sequence). V dropped 4 bases and J dropped 7; count of bases not matched to a gene: 6. This CDR3 has 14 amino acids. The CDR3 reads CASSPTGGMQPQHF. CDR3 coding DNA: TGTGCCAGCAGCCCCACAGGGGGAATGCAGCCCCAGCATTTT.

V gene TRBV28 combines with J gene TRBJ2-2; D is perhaps TRBD1 (6 bases). The CDR3 contains 14 residues. From germline, CDR1 is MDHEN and CDR2 SYDVKM. Trimming took 3 bases from V and 5 from J, leaving 10 bases between them. The CDR3 nucleotides read TGTGCCAGCAGTTTTGGGGGCCGGACCGGGGAGCTGTTTTTT. It is translated as CASSFGGRTGELFF.

The CDR3 DNA reads TGTGCCAGCGAACCGGGGGACAGGGCTACGCAGTATTTT. Translation gives CASEPGDRATQYF. The J gene is TRBJ2-3, the V gene TRBV28; TRBD1 aligns across 9 bases. This CDR3 contains 13 residues. V lost 8 bases and J lost 8; bases outside the gene matches: 8. CDR1 and CDR2 from the germline V gene are MDHEN and SYDVKM.

This sequence joins TRBV6-5 and TRBJ1-1; possible D gene TRBD1, 5 bases. With 0 bases removed from V and 9 bases from J, the gap between germline ends came to 14 bases. There are 14 residues in the CDR3. Per the germline V gene, CDR1 is MNHEY and CDR2 is SVGAGI. The CDR3 region is CASSYSGGIVKAFF. CDR3 nucleotides: TGTGCCAGCAGTTACTCGGGGGGGATTGTAAAAGCTTTCTTT.

The chain joins TRBV11-3 to TRBJ2-7; 9 bases are a match to TRBD1. The CDR3 covers 16 residues. Germline assignment: CDR1 SGHNT and CDR2 YENEEA. V shed 5 bases and J 2 bases; nucleotides not matched to a gene: 10. The CDR3 region has the DNA TGTGCCAGCAGCCCAACCCCGGGACAGGGTGCCTACGAGCAGTACTTC. As protein: CASSPTPGQGAYEQYF. Full variable domain (rest looked up from reference TRBV11-3 and TRBJ2-7): EAGVVQSPRYKIIEKKQPVAFWCNPISGHNTLYWYLQNLGQGPELLIRYENEEAVDDSQLPKDRFSAERLKGVDSTLKIQPAELGDSAVYLCASSPTPGQGAYEQYFGPGTRLTVT.

In its sample, this clone was seen a few times. The V gene is TRBV6-5, the J gene TRBJ2-6, with 7 bases matching TRBD1. The V gene's germline CDR1 is MNHEY and CDR2 SVGAGI. This CDR3 has 15 residues. V lost 7 bases to trimming and J lost 2 bases; unmatched junction nucleotides: 5. The CDR3 loop reads CASTKTGAGANVLTF. In DNA, the CDR3 is TGTGCCAGCACCAAAACAGGGGCTGGGGCCAACGTCCTGACTTTC.

V usage is TRBV29-1 and J usage is TRBJ1-1; no reliable D call. Trimming removed 5 bases at V and 1 base at J, with 14 bases between. Germline CDR1 reads SQVTM; CDR2 reads ANQGSEA. This CDR3 contains 14 residues. DNA for the CDR3: TGCAGCGTTCGATCCTGGGGAGAGAACACTGAAGCTTTCTTT. Its translation: CSVRSWGENTEAFF.

The rearrangement uses TRBV3-1 (or the pseudogene TRBV3-2) and TRBJ1-2; TRBD1 aligns across 7 bases. Germline CDR1 reads LGHDT; CDR2 reads YNNKEL (reference sequence). The V and J ends lost 1 base and 5 bases, in that order; junction bases with no gene match: 4. This CDR3 is 14 amino acids long. CDR3 protein: CASSQGTGEYGYTF. DNA of the CDR3: TGTGCCAGCAGCCAAGGGACAGGAGAATATGGCTACACCTTC.

Notes on this clone: An end of the junction differs from the germline gene, which may be a read error. The genes are TRBV5-1 and TRBJ2-1, with TRBD2 matching over 12 bases. CDR1 and CDR2 (germline): SGHRS, YFSETQ. The CDR3 length is 17 residues. CDR3 DNA sequence: TGCGCCAGCAGCTTAGTGAGCCTAGCGGGAGGGTACAGTGAGCAGTTCTTC. Protein product: CASSLVSLAGGYSEQFF. Drawing the rest from reference TRBV5-1 and TRBJ2-1, the complete variable domain is KAGVTQTPRYLIKTRGQQVTLSCSPISGHRSVSWYQQTPGQGLQFLFEYFSETQRNKGNFPGRFSGRQFSNSRSEMNVSTLELGDSALYLCASSLVSLAGGYSEQFFGPGTRLTVL.

The V call is TRBV5-5, the J call TRBJ1-2; TRBD1 agrees at 7 bases. V shed 4 bases, J shed 8 bases, and the junction held 11 bases outside the gene matches. Germline V CDR1 and CDR2: SGHKS, YYEKEE (reference sequence). The CDR3 totals 14 residues. The CDR3: CASSLIRPGGGYTF. Here the CDR3 DNA reads TGTGCCAGCAGCCTCATCCGCCCAGGGGGAGGCTACACCTTC.

This chain connects TRBV27 to TRBJ2-1; 7 positions match TRBD1. V lost 6 bases and J lost 11; bases outside the gene matches: 7. Per germline, CDR1 MNHEY and CDR2 SMNVEV (reference sequence). This CDR3 region has 12 residues. CDR3 DNA: TGTGCCAGCAGAACCCCGACAGGGAAGCAGTTCTTC. This codes for CASRTPTGKQFF.

V gene TRBV28 combines with J gene TRBJ1-1; 10 nucleotides agree with TRBD1. This CDR3 region has 13 residues. Unmatched junction bases numbered 5, after V lost 6 bases and J lost 7 bases. Germline V gene lookup returns CDR1 MDHEN and CDR2 SYDVKM. The CDR3 here is CASRLGQGGEAFF. The CDR3, as DNA: TGTGCCAGCAGACTTGGACAGGGGGGTGAAGCTTTCTTT.

This chain links TRBV4-3 with TRBJ1-5; TRBD1 matches 8 bases. The CDR3 covers 15 residues. Per the germline V gene, CDR1 is LGHNA and CDR2 is YSLEER. The V gene end was trimmed by 0 bases and the J gene end by 7 bases; junction bases not matched to a gene: 5. The CDR3 reads CASSQDDRGRQPQHF. DNA for the CDR3: TGCGCCAGCAGCCAAGACGACAGGGGCCGCCAGCCCCAGCATTTT.

The chain employs TRBV28 and TRBJ2-7, with 8 nucleotides matching TRBD1. CDR1 and CDR2 from the germline V gene are MDHEN and SYDVKM. The ends lost 5 bases at V and 7 bases at J; junction bases unmatched: 10. The CDR3 sequence is 14 residues long. The CDR3 spells CASSLRTGSREQYF. The CDR3 DNA reads TGTGCCAGCAGTCTAAGGACAGGGTCGCGAGAGCAGTACTTC.

The rearrangement uses TRBV9 and TRBJ2-2, with D perhaps matching TRBD2 (6 bases). Germline-derived CDR1 and CDR2 are SGDLS and YYNGEE. This CDR3 is 14 amino acids long. The ends were cut back, 3 bases at V and 3 bases at J, with 9 bases in the middle. The CDR3 region is CASSEAGHTGELFF. In DNA, the CDR3 is TGTGCCAGCAGCGAGGCGGGACACACCGGGGAGCTGTTTTTT.

The chain uses TRBV6-1 and TRBJ1-2; D is perhaps TRBD1 (5 bases). The germline gives CDR1 MNHNS, CDR2 SASEGT. Trimming stripped 2 bases from V and 3 bases from J, with 13 bases between. The CDR3 has 15 amino acids. The CDR3 spells CASSELSREDYGYTF. The DNA for the CDR3 is TGTGCCAGCAGTGAACTCTCCAGGGAGGACTATGGCTACACCTTC.

The chain employs TRBV7-2 and TRBJ2-7, with a weak D call TRBD1 (5 bases). Trimming cost V 6 bases and J 6 bases, with 18 bases left between them. The CDR3 is made up of 14 amino acids. CDR1 is SGHTA, CDR2 FQGNSA, per germline. CDR3 loop: CASSFQQDRSEQYF. The CDR3 bases are TGTGCCAGCAGTTTTCAACAGGATCGTTCCGAGCAGTACTTC.

The CDR3 sequence is CSVGSQGRSNEAFF. The CDR3 DNA follows: TGCAGCGTTGGGTCACAGGGGCGCTCAAATGAAGCTTTCTTT. The rearrangement joins TRBV29-1 to TRBJ1-1, with 7 bases aligning to TRBD1. The CDR3 is made up of 14 amino acids. Germline values: CDR1 SQVTM, CDR2 ANQGSEA. After removal of 4 bases from V and 7 bases from J, the junction contained 12 bases not matched to a gene.